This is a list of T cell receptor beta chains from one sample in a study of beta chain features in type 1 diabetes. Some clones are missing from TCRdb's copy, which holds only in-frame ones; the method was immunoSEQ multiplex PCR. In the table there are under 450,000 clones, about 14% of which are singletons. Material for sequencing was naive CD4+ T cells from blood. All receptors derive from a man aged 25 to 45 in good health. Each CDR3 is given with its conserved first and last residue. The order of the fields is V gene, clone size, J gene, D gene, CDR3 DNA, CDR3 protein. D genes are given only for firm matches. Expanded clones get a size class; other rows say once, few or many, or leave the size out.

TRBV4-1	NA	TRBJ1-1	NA	TGCGCCAGCAGCCAAGAGGGACTGACAGGAAAAGCTTTCTTT	CASSQEGLTGKAFF
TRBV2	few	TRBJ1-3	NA	TGTGCCAGCAGTGAAACAGGGACTGGAAACACCATATATTTT	CASSETGTGNTIYF
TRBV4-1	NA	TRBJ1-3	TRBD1	TGCGCCAGCAGCCCGGACAGGGGTACAGGAAACACCATATATTTT	CASSPDRGTGNTIYF
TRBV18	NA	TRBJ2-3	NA	TGTGCCAGCTCACCAGGGGGAAGCGGGCCTACAGATACGCAGTATTTT	CASSPGGSGPTDTQYF
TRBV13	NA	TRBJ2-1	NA	TGTGCCAGCAGCTCCCAGGCCCAACTGTTCTTC	CASSSQAQLFF
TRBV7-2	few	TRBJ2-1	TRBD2	TGTGCCAGCAGCAATAGCGGGACCTACAATGAGCAGTTCTTC	CASSNSGTYNEQFF
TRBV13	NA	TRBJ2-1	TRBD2	TGTGCCAGCAGCTTAGTAGGGACTAAGTACAATGAGCAGTTCTTC	CASSLVGTKYNEQFF
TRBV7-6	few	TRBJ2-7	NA	TGTGCCAGCAGCCACGGACAGCCGATCTCCGAGCAGTACTTC	CASSHGQPISEQYF
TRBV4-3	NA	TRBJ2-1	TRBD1	TGCGCCAGCAGCCCCAGGGTCCCGGGACAGGGGACCTACAATGAGCAGTTCTTC	CASSPRVPGQGTYNEQFF
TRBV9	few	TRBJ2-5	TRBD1	TGTGCCAGCAGCGTGGGGACAGGGTACCAAGAGACCCAGTACTTC	CASSVGTGYQETQYF
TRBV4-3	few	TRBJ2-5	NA	TGCGCCAGCAGCCAAGATCGGGTGACAGAGACCCAGTACTTC	CASSQDRVTETQYF
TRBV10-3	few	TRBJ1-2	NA	TGTGCCATCAGTGAGTCGAGGGCCGCGGAAGGCTACACCTTC	CAISESRAAEGYTF
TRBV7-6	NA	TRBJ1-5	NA	TGTGCCAGCAGCTCCAACACGGATCAGCCCCAGCATTTT	CASSSNTDQPQHF
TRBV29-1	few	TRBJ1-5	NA	TGCAGCGTCGGGACATCTAATCAGCCCCAGCATTTT	CSVGTSNQPQHF
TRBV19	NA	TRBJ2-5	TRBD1	TGTGCCAGTAGTATAGAGACAGGGCAAGAGACCCAGTACTTC	CASSIETGQETQYF
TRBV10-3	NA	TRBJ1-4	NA	TGTGCCATCAGCGGGGCGGGAGGTGAAAAACTGTTTTTT	CAISGAGGEKLFF
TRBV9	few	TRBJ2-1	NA	TGTGCCAGCAGCGTAGCGGGGACTCGCTCCTACAATGAGCAGTTCTTC	CASSVAGTRSYNEQFF
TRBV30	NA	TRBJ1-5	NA	TGTGCCTGGAGGGCGGACAGAGTCAATCAGCCCCAGCATTTT	CAWRADRVNQPQHF
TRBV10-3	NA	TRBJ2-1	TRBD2	TGTGCCATCAGTGGGACTAGCTTGTCCTACAATGAGCAGTTCTTC	CAISGTSLSYNEQFF
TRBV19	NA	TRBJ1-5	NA	TGTGCCAGTAGTGTAAGTAGACAGACTAGCAATCAGCCCCAGCATTTT	CASSVSRQTSNQPQHF
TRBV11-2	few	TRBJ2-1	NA	TGTGCCAGCAGCCCCGACTTAAGCAATGAGCAGTTCTTC	CASSPDLSNEQFF
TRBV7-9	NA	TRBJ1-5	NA	TGTGCCAGCAGCTTAGGTCAGCATCAGCCCCAGCATTTT	CASSLGQHQPQHF
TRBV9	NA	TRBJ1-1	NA	TGTGCCAGCAGCGTATCGGGGGGGAACACTGAAGCTTTCTTT	CASSVSGGNTEAFF
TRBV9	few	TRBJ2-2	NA	TGTGCCAGCAGCGAATTTTTGAACACCGGGGAGCTGTTTTTT	CASSEFLNTGELFF
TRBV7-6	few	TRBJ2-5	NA	TGTGCCAGCAGCTTCGCCGACGAGACCCAGTACTTC	CASSFADETQYF
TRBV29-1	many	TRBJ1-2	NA	TGCAGCGTTGAAGAGGTCTTGAACTATGGCTACACCTTC	CSVEEVLNYGYTF